The 24 T cell receptor beta chains given below trace back to one sample, sequenced in a study of breast tumors, draining lymph nodes, adjacent tissues. A single record per CDR3 protein comes from TCRdb applying MiXCR to the multiplex PCR reads. The sample holds 150,000 or so distinct CDR3 sequences; roughly a third are singletons and the top ten take approximately 3.9%. Axillary draining lymph nodes of breast cancer patients supplied the node samples. The material sequenced was axillary lymph node tissue. These TCRs come from a female donor with breast cancer. Some clones in this sample may be carry-over from other donors' samples.

In the case of this clonotype: Without the conserved terminal phenylalanine or tryptophan, this CDR3 likely stems from a read error. The DNA is omitted, as the CDR3 cannot be located on it reliably, and the CDR3 follows TCRdb's listing. The chain is built from TRBV20-1 and TRBJ2-7; the DNA was not used to check the table's D call, TRBD2. Germline V lookup: CDR1 DFQATT, CDR2 SNEGSKA (reference sequence). The CDR3 extends over 12 residues, inclusive of both ends. The CDR3 sequence is CSRGPAGASSTS.

This clonotype appeared many times. This chain uses TRBV6-5 with TRBJ2-3; possibly TRBD2 for D (6 bases). Trimming left V 5 bases short and J 1 base short, with 16 bases between. The CDR3 is 16 amino acids. The germline gives CDR1 MNHEY, CDR2 SVGAGI. CDR3 coding DNA: TGTGCCAGCAGTCGACCGGGGGTCCCCGGCACAGATACGCAGTATTTT. Its protein product is CASSRPGVPGTDTQYF.

The CDR3 sequence is CSVEGWTGGPGELFF. Written as DNA, the CDR3 is TGCAGCGTTGAAGGGTGGACAGGGGGCCCCGGGGAGCTGTTTTTT. V and J are TRBV29-1 and TRBJ2-2; 11 bases match TRBD1. The CDR3 sequence is 15 residues long. Trimming took 1 base from V and 6 from J; bases not matched to a gene: 4. Germline V gene sequence: CDR1 SQVTM, CDR2 ANQGSEA.

In this sample, this clonotype turned up many times. This rearrangement joins TRBV7-2 to TRBJ2-7; D call uncertain. V was pared by 3 bases and J by 7 bases, with 13 bases between. This CDR3 spans 13 amino acids. In germline, CDR1 is SGHTA, CDR2 FQGNSA. The CDR3 loop reads CASSFRPPREQYF. The CDR3 DNA is TGTGCCAGCAGCTTTCGGCCTCCCAGGGAGCAGTACTTC. Full variable domain (rest looked up from reference TRBV7-2 and TRBJ2-7): GAGVSQSPSNKVTEKGKDVELRCDPISGHTALYWYRQSLGQGLEFLIYFQGNSAPDKSGLPSDRFSAERTGGSVSTLTIQRTQQEDSAVYLCASSFRPPREQYFGPGTRLTVT.

This clonotype has ten or more counts. The chain has TRBV5-6 and TRBJ1-2; no definite D call. The CDR3 length is 17 residues. V was shortened by 4 bases and J by 7 bases, with 26 bases between the two germline ends. Germline V lookup: CDR1 SGHDT, CDR2 YYEEEE. CDR3 sequence: CASSLPGWASNWGGYTF. DNA for the CDR3: TGTGCCAGCAGCCTCCCAGGTTGGGCCTCTAATTGGGGTGGCTACACCTTC.

This clonotype was observed many times. J is TRBJ2-1 and V is TRBV30; D remains unclear. This CDR3 comprises 12 residues. Deletions cut 0 bases from V and 15 bases from J, with 15 bases between. Germline assignment: CDR1 GTSNPN and CDR2 SVGIG (reference sequence). The CDR3 DNA reads as TGTGCCTGGAGTGTAGGCCCAGACGGTGGGTTCTTC. Protein product: CAWSVGPDGGFF.

Concerning this clonotype: One end of the junction varies from germline; a read error may be responsible. The genes are TRBV11-2 and TRBJ2-3, with TRBD2 matching 8 bases. Germline assignment: CDR1 SGHAT and CDR2 FQNNGV. CDR3 length equals 17 residues. The CDR3 sequence: CASSSPLERGRTDTRYF. Here the CDR3 DNA reads TGTGCCAGCAGCTCGCCCCTGGAGCGGGGGCGCACAGATACGCGGTATTTT.

This clonotype was observed many times. One base away lies a much larger clone, so this may be a sequencing read error. The CDR3 spells CSAVEASGATYEQYF. The DNA of the CDR3 is TGCAGTGCCGTTGAGGCGAGCGGGGCCACCTACGAGCAGTACTTC. The chain uses TRBV20-1 and TRBJ2-7; 7 nucleotides align to TRBD2. CDR1 is DFQATT and CDR2 is SNEGSKA in the germline V gene (reference sequence). The CDR3 is 15 residues long. The V gene end was trimmed by 6 bases and the J gene end by 2 bases; junction bases not matched to a gene: 13.

For this clonotype: A read error may explain this, as a much larger clone is one base away. The V call is TRBV6-1, the J call TRBJ2-2; weak D call: TRBD2 (5 bases). Trimming pared 5 bases from V and 4 bases from J, leaving 14 bases between. The CDR3 covers 15 residues. Germline CDR1 and CDR2: MNHNS and SASEGT. The CDR3 here is CASSRRSGRTGELFF. CDR3 DNA sequence: TGTGCCAGCAGTCGGAGGTCTGGTCGCACCGGGGAGCTGTTTTTT.

The rearrangement links TRBV2 to TRBJ2-2; D is possibly TRBD1 or TRBD2 (5 bases each). Trimming left V 3 bases short and J 1 base short, with 9 bases between. This CDR3 spans 15 amino acids. The germline V gene encodes CDR1 SNHLY and CDR2 FYNNEI. This CDR3 reads CASSERGWNTGELFF. The CDR3 DNA reads as TGTGCCAGCAGTGAGAGGGGATGGAACACCGGGGAGCTGTTTTTT.

V and J are TRBV6-5 and TRBJ2-7; D is undetermined. Germline V lookup: CDR1 MNHEY, CDR2 SVGAGI. The CDR3 has 13 amino acids. The CDR3 DNA is TGTCACAGTGCTAACGGAGACTCCTACGAGCAGTACTTC. Amino acids: CHSANGDSYEQYF.

This clonotype was seen a single time. One end of the junction is discordant with germline, which a read error may explain. V is TRBV6-1 and J is TRBJ1-2; 7 nucleotides line up with TRBD1. The CDR3 extends over 14 amino acids. Germline V gives CDR1 MNHNS, CDR2 SASEGT. The CDR3 sequence is CARSHDRATYGYTF. CDR3 in DNA: TGTGCCCGCAGTCACGACAGGGCGACCTATGGCTACACCTTC.

V usage is TRBV20-1 and J usage is TRBJ1-3; D not certain. The CDR3 runs to 14 residues. Germline CDR1 is DFQATT and CDR2 is SNEGSKA (reference sequence). Trimming left V 7 bases short and J 4 bases short, with 17 bases between. Written as DNA, the CDR3 is TGCAGTGTTCAAGACGAGTCTATAGGAAACACCATATATTTT. The encoded protein is CSVQDESIGNTIYF.

This clonotype was picked up a small number of times. It may be a read error: a sequence one base away is much more abundant. V is TRBV13 and J is TRBJ2-7; perhaps TRBD1 as D (6 bases). CDR1 PRHDT and CDR2 FYEKMQ come from the germline V gene (reference sequence). CDR3 length: 14 residues. V was trimmed by 5 bases and J by 7 bases, leaving 18 bases between them. CDR3 nucleotides: TGTGCCAGCAGCCAGCACAGGGTTTCGAGGGAGCAGTACTTC. This translates into CASSQHRVSREQYF.

This clonotype appeared many times. The chain links TRBV18 to TRBJ2-3; 7 bases are a match to TRBD2. Germline V CDR1 and CDR2: KGHSH, LQKENI. The CDR3 contains 12 residues. The J segment lost 3 bases and the V segment lost 9 bases, leaving 3 bases of the junction unmatched. Here the CDR3 DNA reads TGTGCCAGTCTTAGCGGGACAGATACGCAGTATTTT. Protein product: CASLSGTDTQYF.

This clonotype was seen ten or more times. The J gene is TRBJ2-7, the V gene TRBV18, with unresolved D. CDR1 is KGHSH and CDR2 is LQKENI in the germline V gene. Trimming shortened V by 0 bases and J by 7 bases, and 10 bases separated the two germline ends. The length of the CDR3 is 13 residues. The CDR3 nucleotides are TGTGCCAGCTCACCACCGGCAGGCTGGGAGCAGTACTTC. Its protein is CASSPPAGWEQYF.

This clonotype came up many times. The chain carries TRBV5-5 and TRBJ1-3; 7 bases match TRBD1. The length of the CDR3 is 15 residues. J lost 2 bases, V lost 2 bases, and 4 bases had no gene match. CDR1 and CDR2 from the germline V gene are SGHKS and YYEKEE (reference sequence). CDR3 nucleotide sequence: TGTGCCAGCAGCTTCGATCAGGGGGCTGGAAACACCATATATTTT. Its translation is CASSFDQGAGNTIYF.

Points on this clonotype: This CDR3 is missing its conserved last phenylalanine or tryptophan, likely due to a read error. No DNA is shown, since the ends of the CDR3 on it are uncertain; the CDR3 is the one TCRdb lists. V usage is TRBV4-1 and J usage is TRBJ2-2. The CDR3 has 15 residues if both end residues are counted. Per germline, CDR1 MGHRA and CDR2 YSYEKL. This chain's CDR3 is CASSQGPTNAGEPFS.

This chain connects TRBV7-9 to TRBJ1-1; 7 bases fit TRBD1. The germline CDR1 and CDR2 sequences are SEHNR and FQNEAQ (reference sequence). The CDR3 loop spans 15 amino acids. The V segment lost 5 bases and the J segment 8 bases; nucleotides outside the gene matches: 14. The chain's CDR3 is CASSPRGLGTAEAFF. The CDR3 coding sequence is TGTGCCAGCAGCCCCCGAGGTCTCGGGACAGCAGAAGCTTTCTTT.

This clonotype was detected many times. The rearrangement joins TRBV30 to TRBJ1-5, with a weak D call TRBD1 (5 bases). Between the trimmed V and J ends, which lost 3 bases and 3 bases, there was a span of 9 bases. The germline V gene has CDR1 GTSNPN and CDR2 SVGIG (reference sequence). There are 13 residues in the CDR3. The CDR3 loop is CAWRGGDNQPQHF. The CDR3 DNA is TGTGCCTGGAGGGGGGGGGACAATCAGCCCCAGCATTTT.

A few counts support this clonotype. The chain is built from TRBV7-9 and TRBJ1-1; no firm D call. The V and J ends lost 4 bases and 1 base respectively, with 7 bases between them. The CDR3 is 13 amino acids. The V gene's germline CDR1 is SEHNR and CDR2 FQNEAQ (reference sequence). CDR3 amino acids: CASSSTGNTEAFF. In DNA, the CDR3 is TGTGCCAGCAGCTCGACGGGGAACACTGAAGCTTTCTTT.

This chain uses TRBV2 with TRBJ1-5; D remains ambiguous. Per germline, CDR1 SNHLY and CDR2 FYNNEI. The CDR3 extends over 12 amino acids. Trimming took off 6 bases at V and 14 bases at J, with 17 bases between the two ends. The CDR3 reads CASRMDGGMKHF. In DNA, the CDR3 is TGTGCCAGCAGGATGGACGGAGGTATGAAGCATTTT. Complete variable domain (other parts from reference TRBV2 and TRBJ1-5): EPEVTQTPSHQVTQMGQEVILRCVPISNHLYFYWYRQILGQKVEFLVSFYNNEISEKSEIFDDQFSVERPDGSNFTLKIRSTKLEDSAMYFCASRMDGGMKHFGDGTRLSIL.

The V and J genes are TRBV30 and TRBJ2-3, with D perhaps TRBD1 (5 bases). The CDR3 loop spans 15 amino acids. The ends were cut back, 2 bases at V and 11 bases at J, with 23 bases in the middle. Germline assignment: CDR1 GTSNPN and CDR2 SVGIG (reference sequence). The CDR3 nucleotides read TGTGCCTGGAGTCCAGACAGCTACTCCTACAATGAGCAGTATTTT. It translates to CAWSPDSYSYNEQYF. The full variable domain, completed using reference TRBV30 and TRBJ2-3, is SQTIHQWPATLVQPVGSPLSLECTVEGTSNPNLYWYRQAAGRGLQLLFYSVGIGQISSEVPQNLSASRPQDRQFILSSKKLLLSDSGFYLCAWSPDSYSYNEQYFGPGTRLTVL.

For this clonotype: At one of its ends the junction is not consistent with the germline gene, which may arise from a read error. The J gene is TRBJ2-1, the V gene TRBV10-1, with 11 bases identical to TRBD2. From germline, CDR1 is WNHNN and CDR2 SYGVQD (reference sequence). The CDR3 runs to 13 residues. CDR3 nucleotides: TGCGCCAGCACCACTAGCGGGAGAAATGAGCGGTTCTTC. This codes for CASTTSGRNERFF.